This T cell receptor beta chain was recovered during a study of control samples from healthy donors and cancer patients. Trimming took 8 bases from V and 9 from J, leaving 14 bases between them. The germline V gene has CDR1 MDHEN and CDR2 SYDVKM. The CDR3 spans 13 residues. Assay: immunoSEQ multiplex PCR; the TCRdb copy retains only in-frame clones and omits some. The profile shows about 110,000 clones, just under 85% of them singletons. What was sequenced was blood. The receptor comes from a man aged 18 to 30 in good health. The chain has TRBV28 and TRBJ1-6; the D gene is possibly TRBD1 (6 bases). CDR3 protein: CASARGGRSPLHF. The CDR3 DNA sequence: TGTGCCAGCGCAAGAGGGGGGCGTTCACCCCTCCACTTT.